This T cell receptor beta chain derives from a study of T-cell reconstitution after alpha-beta-depleted transplantation in children. The TCRbeta library was prepared with unique molecular identifiers. From the PCR reads, TCRdb called clonotypes with MiXCR, one entry per CDR3 protein. The data show just under 550,000 distinct CDR3 sequences, around 19% seen once. This CDR3 region has 17 residues. V was pared by 4 bases and J by 2 bases, with 10 bases of the junction left unmatched. In germline, CDR1 is MGHRA, CDR2 YSYEKL. This clonotype has a handful of counts. This TCR derives from a human donor who donated a stem cell graft to a child with acute lymphoblastic leukemia. This chain links TRBV4-1 with TRBJ2-3; 9 bases map to TRBD2. This material consisted of PBMCs from the stem cell graft donor, taken from the stem cell graft. CDR3 in amino acids: CASSPTGLAGYTDTQYF. CDR3 DNA sequence: TGCGCCAGCAGCCCCACGGGGCTAGCGGGATACACAGATACGCAGTATTTT.